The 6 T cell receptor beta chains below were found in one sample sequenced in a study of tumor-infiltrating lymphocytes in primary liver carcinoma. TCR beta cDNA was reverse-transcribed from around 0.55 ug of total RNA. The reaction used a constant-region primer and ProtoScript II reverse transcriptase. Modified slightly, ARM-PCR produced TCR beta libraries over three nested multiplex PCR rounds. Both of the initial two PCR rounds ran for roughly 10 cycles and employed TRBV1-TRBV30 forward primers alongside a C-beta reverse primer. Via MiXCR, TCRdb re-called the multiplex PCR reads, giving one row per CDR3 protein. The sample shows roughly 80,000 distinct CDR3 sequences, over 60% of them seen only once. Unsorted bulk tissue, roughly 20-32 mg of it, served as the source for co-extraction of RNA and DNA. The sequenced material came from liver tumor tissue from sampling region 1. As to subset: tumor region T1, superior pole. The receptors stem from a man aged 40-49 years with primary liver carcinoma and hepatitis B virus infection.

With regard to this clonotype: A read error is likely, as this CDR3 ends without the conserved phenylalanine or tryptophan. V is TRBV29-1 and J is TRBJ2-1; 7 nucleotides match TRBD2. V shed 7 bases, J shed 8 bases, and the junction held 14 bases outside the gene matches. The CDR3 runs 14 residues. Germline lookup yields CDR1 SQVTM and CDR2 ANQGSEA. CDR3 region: CSGSTGRGVDEQFS. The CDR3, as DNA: TGCAGCGGATCGACGGGACGGGGGGTGGATGAGCAGTTCTCC.

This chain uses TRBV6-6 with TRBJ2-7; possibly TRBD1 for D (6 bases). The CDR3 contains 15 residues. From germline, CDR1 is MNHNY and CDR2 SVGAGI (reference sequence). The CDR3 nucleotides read TGTGTCAACAGTCCCCGTACGGACAGAGCCTACGAGCAGTACTTC. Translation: CVNSPRTDRAYEQYF.

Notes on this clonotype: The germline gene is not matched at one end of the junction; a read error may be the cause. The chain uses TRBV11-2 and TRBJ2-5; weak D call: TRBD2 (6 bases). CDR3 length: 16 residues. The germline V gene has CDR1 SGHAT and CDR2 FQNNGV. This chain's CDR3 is CASRSRDSAHRETRYF. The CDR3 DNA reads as TGTGCCAGCAGATCCCGGGACTCGGCCCATCGAGAGACCCGGTACTTC.

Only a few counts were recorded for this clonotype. CDR3 bases: TGTGCCAGCAGTTTTGTGGGAGTCTCCTACAATGAGCAGTTCTTC. As protein: CASSFVGVSYNEQFF. V and J are TRBV28 and TRBJ2-1; a possible D gene is TRBD2 (5 bases). The CDR3 is 15 residues long. Germline V gene lookup returns CDR1 MDHEN and CDR2 SYDVKM. V was shortened by 3 bases and J by 0 bases, with 9 bases between the two germline ends.

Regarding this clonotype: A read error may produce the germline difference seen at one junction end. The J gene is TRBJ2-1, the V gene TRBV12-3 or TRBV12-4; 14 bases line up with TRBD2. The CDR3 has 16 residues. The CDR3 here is CASSPFGLAGGNGQFF. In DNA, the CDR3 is TGTGCCAGCAGCCCGTTCGGACTAGCGGGGGGCAATGGGCAGTTCTTC.

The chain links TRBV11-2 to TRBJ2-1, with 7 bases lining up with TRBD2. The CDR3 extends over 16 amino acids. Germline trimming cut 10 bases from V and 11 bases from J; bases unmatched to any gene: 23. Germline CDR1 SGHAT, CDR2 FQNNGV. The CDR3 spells CATSQLRSSGYDKQFF. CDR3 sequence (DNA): TGTGCCACCAGTCAACTCCGATCTAGCGGCTACGATAAGCAGTTCTTC.